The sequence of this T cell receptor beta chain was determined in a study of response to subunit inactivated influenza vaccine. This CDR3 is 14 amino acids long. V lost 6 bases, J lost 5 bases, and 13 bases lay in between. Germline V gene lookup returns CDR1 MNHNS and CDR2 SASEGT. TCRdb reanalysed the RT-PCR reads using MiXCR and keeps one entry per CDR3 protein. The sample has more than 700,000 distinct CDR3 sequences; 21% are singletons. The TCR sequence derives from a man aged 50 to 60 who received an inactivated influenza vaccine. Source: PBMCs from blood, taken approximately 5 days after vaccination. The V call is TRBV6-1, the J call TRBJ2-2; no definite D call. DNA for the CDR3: TGTGCCAGCAGGACGGCCTTGGGGACCGGGGAGCTGTTTTTT. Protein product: CASRTALGTGELFF.